This T cell receptor beta chain was found in a study of cytomegalovirus exposure and HLA in healthy donors. Details on this clone: Its target is not known.

Points from the study as a whole: Relative to the approximately 700-donor mean, N-insertions were reportedly fewer in an Asian-associated ancestry cluster in a later analysis. According to an earlier analysis, most TCR beta V segments yielded productive rearrangements about 87% or about 30% of the time. The authors later linked a missense DCLRE1C variant to TCR beta V- and J-gene trimming.

This CDR3 is built from 16 residues. Trimming took off 0 bases at V and 4 bases at J, with 14 bases between the two ends. Per germline, CDR1 SGHVS and CDR2 FQNEAQ. PCR primers comprised 60 Vbeta and 13 Jbeta primers. Clones were read by immunoSEQ multiplex PCR, and TCRdb kept only the in-frame ones, dropping some. The data contain 55,000 to 80,000 clones, roughly 82% of them singletons. V usage is TRBV7-8 and J usage is TRBJ2-3; tentatively, D is TRBD2 (6 bases). The receptor's source is a man between 65 and 85 years old in good health and CMV-seronegative. Sequencing used PBMCs. CDR3 nucleotides: TGTGCCAGCAGCTTAGCGCCGGGGGACCTTCCAGATACGCAGTATTTT. This codes for CASSLAPGDLPDTQYF. The full variable domain, in which reference TRBV7-8 and TRBJ2-3 provide the parts outside the CDR3, is GAGVSQSPRYKVAKRGQDVALRCDPISGHVSLFWYQQALGQGPEFLTYFQNEAQLDKSGLPSDRFFAERPEGSVSTLKIQRTQQEDSAVYLCASSLAPGDLPDTQYFGPGTRLTVL.